The T cell receptor beta chain under discussion was sequenced for a study of blood T cells in healthy people across ages. General study points: In these data, TCR beta diversity tracked strongly with naive T cell percentage.

Trimming removed 2 bases at V and 4 bases at J, with 11 bases between. The CDR3 spans 15 residues. CDR1 is SGHTA and CDR2 is FQGNSA in the germline V gene. On this clonotype: Its specificity is unknown.

PCR was performed a second time for about 7 to 11 cycles using a sample-barcoded 5' primer and a J-beta primer mix. One entry per CDR3 protein, called by TCRdb with MiXCR from the 5' RACE reads. This sample yields around 850,000 distinct CDR3 sequences, of which roughly 34% are seen a single time; roughly 13% belongs to the top ten. Sequencing was performed on blood. This clonotype originated in a man aged 18 to 29 in good health. The gene calls are TRBV7-2 and TRBJ1-4, with unresolved D. CDR3 sequence reads: CASSLIGLINEKLFF. The DNA of the CDR3 is TGTGCCAGCAGCTTAATTGGTCTGATTAATGAAAAACTGTTTTTT.